These 16 T cell receptor beta chains originate from one sample sequenced in a study of blood T cell repertoires in COVID-19. TCRdb's table, derived via immunoSEQ multiplex PCR, lists solely in-frame clones and lacks some. The repertoire consists of some 130,000 clones, with roughly 80% occurring once and the leading ten covering roughly 9.8%. The sequenced sample was peripheral blood. The receptors originated from a man in his fifties or sixties who had recovered from COVID-19.

The chain recombines TRBV28 with TRBJ1-4; TRBD1 matches at 9 bases. The CDR3 has 15 residues. V trimming: 5 bases; J trimming: 7 bases; junction bases outside the gene matches: 8. Germline loops: CDR1 MDHEN, CDR2 SYDVKM. This chain's CDR3 is CASSAPGTGTEKLFF. CDR3 DNA sequence: TGTGCCAGCAGTGCCCCCGGGACAGGGACTGAAAAACTGTTTTTT.

The chain recombines TRBV2 with TRBJ2-7; 8 nucleotides agree with TRBD2. Germline assignment: CDR1 SNHLY and CDR2 FYNNEI. With 5 bases clipped from V and 4 bases from J, the junction kept 4 bases outside the gene matches. CDR3 length equals 13 residues. CDR3 protein: CASSSGGHYEQYF. CDR3 sequence (DNA): TGTGCCAGCAGTTCGGGGGGGCATTACGAGCAGTACTTC.

The CDR3 nucleotides read TGTGCCAGCAGTCAACAGGGACCGAACACTGAAGCTTTCTTT. This translates into CASSQQGPNTEAFF. The rearrangement uses TRBV6-5 and TRBJ1-1, with a possible D match to TRBD1 (6 bases). The CDR3 is made up of 14 amino acids. The germline gives CDR1 MNHEY, CDR2 SVGAGI. Trimming cost V 5 bases and J 1 base, with 11 bases left between them.

This clone is a singleton in its sample. V gene TRBV19 combines with J gene TRBJ1-3; 8 nucleotides match TRBD1. From germline, CDR1 is LNHDA and CDR2 SQIVND (reference sequence). Losses at the gene ends were 5 bases for V and 1 base for J; bases not matched to a gene: 10. The CDR3 covers 17 residues. For the CDR3, the DNA is TGTGCCAGTAGTGCGACAGGGGCTATTCAGTCTGGAAACACCATATATTTT. Its protein is CASSATGAIQSGNTIYF.

The V and J genes are TRBV28 and TRBJ2-1; perhaps TRBD2 as D (6 bases). Trimming took off 5 bases at V and 2 bases at J, with 16 bases between the two ends. The CDR3 runs 16 residues. Germline values: CDR1 MDHEN, CDR2 SYDVKM. The CDR3 loop is CASSGGWRVPYNEQFF. The CDR3 DNA sequence: TGTGCCAGCAGTGGTGGTTGGAGGGTCCCCTACAATGAGCAGTTCTTC.

CDR3 loop: CSASGPPSLGGEQYF. The CDR3 coding sequence is TGCAGTGCTAGTGGTCCCCCCTCCTTGGGGGGAGAGCAGTACTTC. This sequence joins TRBV20-1 and TRBJ2-7; D may be TRBD2 (6 bases). Per the germline V gene, CDR1 is DFQATT and CDR2 is SNEGSKA (reference sequence). Between the trimmed V and J ends, which lost 3 bases and 7 bases, there was a span of 22 bases. The CDR3 spans 15 residues.

This clone was counted many times. CDR3 sequence: CAWRPGGVVTEAFF. CDR3 coding DNA: TGTGCCTGGAGGCCCGGGGGGGTCGTCACTGAAGCTTTCTTT. J is TRBJ1-1 and V is TRBV30; the D gene is possibly TRBD1 (5 bases). Germline values: CDR1 GTSNPN, CDR2 SVGIG (reference sequence). Trimming stripped 3 bases from V and 4 bases from J, with 15 bases between. CDR3 length equals 14 residues.

The rearrangement uses TRBV11-3 and TRBJ2-1, with D perhaps matching TRBD1 (5 bases). The V gene lost 1 base and the J gene lost 5 bases, with 15 bases spanning the gap. The CDR3 totals 16 residues. CDR1 is SGHNT, CDR2 YENEEA, per germline. CDR3 sequence reads: CASSLGTGRPNNEQFF. DNA of the CDR3: TGTGCCAGCAGCTTAGGAACAGGACGACCGAACAATGAGCAGTTCTTC. The whole variable domain, filled in from reference TRBV11-3 and TRBJ2-1, reads EAGVVQSPRYKIIEKKQPVAFWCNPISGHNTLYWYLQNLGQGPELLIRYENEEAVDDSQLPKDRFSAERLKGVDSTLKIQPAELGDSAVYLCASSLGTGRPNNEQFFGPGTRLTVL.

V and J are TRBV6-1 and TRBJ1-6, with TRBD1 matching over 9 bases. Losses at the gene ends were 2 bases for V and 7 bases for J; bases not matched to a gene: 3. Germline V gene lookup returns CDR1 MNHNS and CDR2 SASEGT. The CDR3 sequence is 15 residues long. The CDR3 loop is CASSELGTGNSPLHF. The DNA for the CDR3 is TGTGCCAGCAGTGAATTAGGGACAGGGAATTCACCCCTCCACTTT.

The chain recombines TRBV19 with TRBJ1-2; 9 bases line up with TRBD1. Trimming took 7 bases from V and 4 from J; bases not matched to a gene: 7. The CDR3 sequence is 14 residues long. Germline CDR1 is LNHDA and CDR2 is SQIVND (reference sequence). The CDR3 here is CASTRQGGSYGYTF. CDR3 DNA: TGTGCCAGTACGAGACAGGGGGGCTCCTATGGCTACACCTTC. Full variable domain (rest looked up from reference TRBV19 and TRBJ1-2): DGGITQSPKYLFRKEGQNVTLSCEQNLNHDAMYWYRQDPGQGLRLIYYSQIVNDFQKGDIAEGYSVSREKKESFPLTVTSAQKNPTAFYLCASTRQGGSYGYTFGSGTRLTVV.

This clone was detected a few times. CDR3 nucleotides: TGTGCCAGCAGTACCCAGCGGAGGGGTAGCTCCGAGCAGTACTTC. As protein: CASSTQRRGSSEQYF. The chain joins TRBV28 to TRBJ2-7, with a possible D match to TRBD2 (6 bases). The germline V and J ends were trimmed by 5 bases and 6 bases, with 20 bases remaining between them. The CDR3 is 15 residues long. The V gene's germline CDR1 is MDHEN and CDR2 SYDVKM.

This sequence joins TRBV3-1 (or the pseudogene TRBV3-2) and TRBJ1-6; 11 bases line up with TRBD1. V gave up 1 base and J gave up 6 bases; unmatched junction bases: 2. CDR1 is LGHDT and CDR2 is YNNKEL in the germline V gene (reference sequence). This CDR3 is built from 16 residues. CDR3 sequence (DNA): TGTGCCAGCAGCCAAGGGACAGGGGGCGGTAATTCACCCCTCCACTTT. It specifies CASSQGTGGGNSPLHF.

This clone has just one count. This chain links TRBV14 with TRBJ2-3; TRBD2 matches 8 bases. Germline V gene lookup returns CDR1 SGHDN and CDR2 FVKESK. The CDR3 is 17 residues long. Germline trimming cut 1 base from V and 0 bases from J; bases unmatched to any gene: 6. For the CDR3, the DNA is TGTGCCAGCAGCCAAGCGGGGACTAGGGGAAGCACAGATACGCAGTATTTT. Translation: CASSQAGTRGSTDTQYF.

The J gene is TRBJ2-2, the V gene TRBV3-1 (or the pseudogene TRBV3-2), with 11 bases lining up with TRBD2. Trimming at V came to 1 base and at J to 1 base, leaving 2 bases not matched to a gene. Per the germline V gene, CDR1 is LGHDT and CDR2 is YNNKEL (reference sequence). This CDR3 has 17 amino acids. The CDR3, as DNA: TGTGCCAGCAGCCAAGCCGGACTAGCGGGGAACACCGGGGAGCTGTTTTTT. As protein: CASSQAGLAGNTGELFF.

The chain is built from TRBV7-2 and TRBJ2-6, with 13 bases fitting TRBD2. The CDR3 is made up of 17 amino acids. Germline V gives CDR1 SGHTA, CDR2 FQGNSA. The trim removed 7 bases at V and 3 bases at J, leaving 6 bases unmatched. The CDR3 is CASTWTSGRVGANVLTF. As DNA, the CDR3 is TGTGCCAGCACCTGGACTAGCGGGAGAGTTGGGGCCAACGTCCTGACTTTC.

The V call is TRBV19, the J call TRBJ1-2, with D possibly TRBD1 on 5 matching bases. Germline loops: CDR1 LNHDA, CDR2 SQIVND (reference sequence). The CDR3 contains 14 residues. V was trimmed by 7 bases and J by 2 bases, leaving 14 bases between them. In nucleotides, the CDR3 is TGTGCCAGTACCCCCGACGGGGGAAACTATGGCTACACCTTC. As protein: CASTPDGGNYGYTF.